This T cell receptor (beta chain) comes out of a study of blood T cell repertoires in COVID-19. The V end lost 8 bases, the J end lost 0 bases, and 10 bases lay between the germline ends. The CDR3 loop spans 14 amino acids. The germline CDR1 and CDR2 sequences are SGHAT and FQNNGV. In its sample, this clone was seen once. The data were produced by immunoSEQ multiplex PCR, yet TCRdb's version contains in-frame clones alone and is incomplete. The top ten clones hold less than 6% of a sample with under 75,000 clones, 70% to 85% of them seen once. This sequence originates from a woman aged 70-85 years with acute or convalescent COVID-19. Specimen: peripheral blood. The chain carries TRBV11-2 and TRBJ2-2, with a weak D call TRBD2 (6 bases). CDR3 coding DNA: TGTGCCAGCGTTGTAGCGGCGAACACCGGGGAGCTGTTTTTT. This sequence encodes CASVVAANTGELFF.